The table lists the clone carrying this TCR beta chain with a few counts. Its antigen is not known. The CDR3 end falls 3 residues outside the read, so it is completed with the germline J gene. Each donor provided 5 to 8 ml of heparinized whole blood. The sample is drawn from a study of T cell clonality in common variable immunodeficiency. Sequencing used immunoSEQ multiplex PCR; TCRdb keeps in-frame clones, though not all of them. The sample presents about 42,000 clones, none singletons. Study findings and constraints: CVID subjects had higher TCRbeta clonality than healthy controls, most marked in about a third. Reportedly, TCR beta sequences from common variable immunodeficiency showed fewer deletions and N-nucleotide insertions. Repertoire-complication correlations in CVID were limited by patient heterogeneity. Fewer TCRbeta clones were shared among CVID subjects than controls.

Germline lookup yields CDR1 SNHLY and CDR2 FYNNEI. CDR3 size: 11 residues. V lost 6 bases, J lost 4 bases, and 6 bases lay in between. This clonotype was obtained from a human donor with common variable immunodeficiency. The rearrangement joins TRBV2 to TRBJ2-5; D is ambiguous. The sample taken for sequencing was peripheral blood mononuclear cells. The DNA read from the CDR3 is TGTGCCAGCAGGTACGGAGAGACC. It yields the protein CASRYGET. In full, the CDR3 reads CASRYGETQYF.